A selection of T cell receptor beta chains follows, all from one sample in a study of cytomegalovirus exposure and HLA in healthy donors. TCRdb's copy holds only in-frame clones and misses some; the assay was immunoSEQ multiplex PCR. The data show around 84,000 clones, about 78% seen once. The material sequenced was PBMCs. The origin of the receptors is a man aged 50 to 60 in good health and CMV-seronegative. Both conserved end residues are part of each CDR3. Fields, in order: J gene, clone size, D gene, V gene, CDR3 DNA, CDR3 protein. A D gene is named only where the DNA matches it firmly. A clone size is listed for some rows: how often the clone was seen (once, few, many), or a class if it is expanded.

TRBJ1-1 | NA | TRBD1 | TRBV23-1 | TGCGCCAGCACTCCCGGGACAGGGTTTATAGCTTTCTTT | CASTPGTGFIAFF
TRBJ1-6 | NA | NA | TRBV5-1 | TGCGCCAGCAACCTACAGGGTGGGGAGTCACCCCTCCACTTT | CASNLQGGESPLHF
TRBJ1-2 | once | NA | TRBV30 | TGTGCCTGGATGGGCACCTCTCGGGGCTACACCTTC | CAWMGTSRGYTF
TRBJ1-2 | few | NA | TRBV4-3 | TGCGCCAGCAGCCAAGATTACGGGGACACTGCTAACTATGGCTACACCTTC | CASSQDYGDTANYGYTF
TRBJ1-6 | NA | TRBD1 | TRBV9 | TGTGCCAGCAGCGTAGAGGGACAGACTGGCCGGTCACCCCTCCACTTT | CASSVEGQTGRSPLHF
TRBJ2-2 | NA | TRBD1 | TRBV5-8 | TGTGCCAGCAGCTTCGACAGGGGGCGAAGCGGGGAGCTGTTTTTT | CASSFDRGRSGELFF
TRBJ2-3 | NA | NA | TRBV19 | TGTGCCAGTAGTACACGCGGGGCGAGAAACACAGATACGCAGTATTTT | CASSTRGARNTDTQYF
TRBJ2-7 | NA | NA | TRBV7-9 | TGTTCCAGCAGCGAAGGAAGCGGCGAGCAGTACTTC | CSSSEGSGEQYF
TRBJ2-1 | NA | NA | TRBV29-1 | TGCAGCGCCGACAGGAGTCTCTACAATGAGCAGTTCTTC | CSADRSLYNEQFF
TRBJ2-1 | once | TRBD1 | TRBV7-2 | TGTGCCAGCAGCCCCGGGACAGGGAAGGGTGAGCAGTTCTTC | CASSPGTGKGEQFF
TRBJ2-4 | NA | NA | TRBV7-9 | TGTGCCAGCAGCTTAGACGGGGTCCTCGAGGAAAACATTCAGTACTTC | CASSLDGVLEENIQYF
TRBJ1-5 | NA | NA | TRBV7-2 | TGTGCCAGCAGCCCCCGACTGGGAGGAGGGTATAGCAATCAGCCCCAGCATTTT | CASSPRLGGGYSNQPQHF
TRBJ2-3 | NA | TRBD2 | TRBV5-1 | TGCGCCAGCAGCCCAAGGACTAGCGGGGGGGCGGATACGCAGTATTTT | CASSPRTSGGADTQYF
TRBJ1-5 | NA | NA | TRBV2 | TGTGCCAGCACCTTACAGGGATCAGGGCAGCCCCAGCATTTT | CASTLQGSGQPQHF
TRBJ2-5 | NA | NA | TRBV6-6 | TGTGCCAGCAGCGATATAGGAGGAGAGACCCAGTACTTC | CASSDIGGETQYF
TRBJ1-3 | many | NA | TRBV4-2 | TGTGCCAGCAGCCAAGATTGGAGTTCTGGAAACACCATATATTTT | CASSQDWSSGNTIYF
TRBJ1-5 | NA | NA | TRBV5-1 | TGCGCCAGCAGCCGCGGAGACAGCAATAGCAATCAGCCCCAGCATTTT | CASSRGDSNSNQPQHF
TRBJ1-2 | NA | TRBD1 | TRBV6-5 | TGTGCCAGCAGTTACTCGGGGACAGGGGGTGGCTACACCTTC | CASSYSGTGGGYTF
TRBJ1-2 | NA | TRBD1 | TRBV5-4 | TGCGCCAGCAGCCCGGGGGACAGAGAGAACTATGGCTACACCTTC | CASSPGDRENYGYTF
TRBJ2-7 | NA | TRBD2 | TRBV4-2 | TGTGCCAGCAGCCAAGATCGGGCTAGCGGATACGAGCAGTACTTC | CASSQDRASGYEQYF
TRBJ1-1 | NA | NA | TRBV4-1 | TGCGCCAGCAAAGCGACAGCGAACACTGAAGCTTTCTTT | CASKATANTEAFF
TRBJ2-4 | NA | TRBD1 | TRBV5-1 | TGCGCCAGCGGACAGGAGACTAATAAAAACATTCAGTACTTC | CASGQETNKNIQYF
TRBJ2-7 | NA | TRBD1 | TRBV6-5 | TGTGCCAGCAGAGAGTCGGGGACAGCCCCCTACGAGCAGTACTTC | CASRESGTAPYEQYF
TRBJ1-6 | NA | NA | TRBV4-1 | TGCGCCAGCAGCCAGGGCGTTTGGCCCCTCCACTTT | CASSQGVWPLHF
TRBJ2-2 | NA | TRBD2 | TRBV7-3 | TGTGCCAGCGGTCGAGGACTAGCCAACACCGGGGAGCTGTTTTTT | CASGRGLANTGELFF
TRBJ2-3 | NA | TRBD1 | TRBV15 | TGTGCCACCAGACTACAGGGGGCCACAGATACGCAGTATTTT | CATRLQGATDTQYF
TRBJ2-7 | NA | TRBD1 | TRBV7-2 | TGTGCCAGCAGCTTCGGGGCAGGGGGCACCTACGAGCAGTACTTC | CASSFGAGGTYEQYF
TRBJ2-7 | NA | TRBD2 | TRBV11-2 | TGTGCCAGCAGCCTCACCGCGGGGGGAGGTCTCTACGAGCAGTACTTC | CASSLTAGGGLYEQYF
TRBJ1-1 | NA | NA | TRBV6-5 | TGTGCCAGCAGTTACACCCGGGGGATTCGGGGCACTGAAGCTTTCTTT | CASSYTRGIRGTEAFF
TRBJ1-4 | NA | TRBD1 | TRBV4-2 | TGTGCCAGCAGCCAAGACGGAGCGGACAGGGGGCGAAAACTGTTTTTT | CASSQDGADRGRKLFF